This TCR beta chain is from a study of blood T cell repertoires in COVID-19. Study context: PBMCs, B-cell-depleted T cells, or T cells were the source of the cDNA or gDNA that made up the material.

The germline CDR1 and CDR2 sequences are GTSNPN and SVGIG (reference sequence). This CDR3 spans 13 amino acids. V dropped 1 base and J dropped 7 bases, with 11 bases sitting between them. TCRdb keeps only in-frame clones here, not all; method: immunoSEQ multiplex PCR. The table includes about 220,000 clones, over 70% detected once. Source material: peripheral blood. The chain joins TRBV30 to TRBJ1-5; D is perhaps TRBD1 (6 bases). The TCR originated in a woman between 70 and 85 years old with acute or convalescent COVID-19. The DNA of the CDR3 is TGTGCCTGGAGTGAGCAGGGGAGACAGCCCCAGCATTTT. This codes for CAWSEQGRQPQHF.